Listed below are T cell receptor beta chains from one sample, sequenced in a study of blood T cell repertoires in COVID-19. Sequencing was performed with immunoSEQ multiplex PCR; in TCRdb, only in-frame clones are kept and a portion is missing. In the table there are roughly 250,000 clones, around nine tenths of which are singletons. What was sequenced was PBMCs or T cells enriched from blood (not recorded which). These receptors all come from a woman aged 50 to 65 who had recovered from COVID-19. Each CDR3 is given with its conserved first and last residue. A D gene is named only where the DNA matches it firmly. Size is omitted from some rows. Given values are once, few, many or a class for expanded clones.

j_call	d_call	v_call	clone_size	cdr3_nt	cdr3_aa
TRBJ1-5	-	TRBV27	once	TGTGCCAGCAGTCTAACCCGGAGAGTAGGTCAGCCCCAGCATTTT	CASSLTRRVGQPQHF
TRBJ2-3	-	TRBV30	-	TGTGCCTGGAGTGTACGGTCGGCAGATACGCAGTATTTT	CAWSVRSADTQYF
TRBJ2-1	TRBD2	TRBV10-1	few	TGCGCCAGCAGTGAGTCGGGGACTAGCGGGAGCTCAAGGTACAATGAGCAGTTCTTC	CASSESGTSGSSRYNEQFF
TRBJ2-7	-	TRBV10-3	-	TGTGCCATCAGCCGACAACGGGACACCAACGAGCAGTACTTC	CAISRQRDTNEQYF
TRBJ2-7	-	TRBV6-1	-	TGTGCCAGCAGTGAAACCGTTCAGGGTGCCGGCGAGCAGTACTTC	CASSETVQGAGEQYF
TRBJ1-6	TRBD1	TRBV2	-	TGTGCCAGCGACCCCCAGGGGGCATTTGGTAATTCACCCCTCCACTTT	CASDPQGAFGNSPLHF
TRBJ2-7	TRBD2	TRBV18	-	TGTGCCAGCTCACGAGCGGGAGGGCCGTACGAGCAGTACTTC	CASSRAGGPYEQYF
TRBJ2-5	-	TRBV6-2/TRBV6-3	-	TGTGCCAGCAGCAAGGACTACGGCGAGACCCAGTACTTC	CASSKDYGETQYF
TRBJ1-3	-	TRBV18	-	TGTGCCAGCTCACCCGGGGGTGTCTCTGGAAACACCATATATTTT	CASSPGGVSGNTIYF
TRBJ1-1	TRBD1	TRBV7-9	-	TGTGCCAGCAGCCCACCAGGGACAGCGCCGATGGAAGCTTTCTTT	CASSPPGTAPMEAFF
TRBJ1-3	TRBD1	TRBV5-8	-	TGTGCCAGCAGCCACCGGGACAGAAGCTCTGGAAACACCATATATTTT	CASSHRDRSSGNTIYF
TRBJ1-2	TRBD1	TRBV5-5	-	TGTGCCAGCAGTCCACAGGGGCGTCATGGCTACACCTTC	CASSPQGRHGYTF
TRBJ2-1	-	TRBV5-8	-	TGTGCCAGCAGCTTGGGTCCAGCTGGGGAGTACAATGAGCAGTTCTTC	CASSLGPAGEYNEQFF
TRBJ1-1	-	TRBV10-3	-	TGTGCCATCAGTGAGCGGGGACTATCTCAGGACACTGAAGCTTTCTTT	CAISERGLSQDTEAFF
TRBJ2-5	TRBD2	TRBV5-1	-	TGCGCCAGCAGCTTGGGGGGGACTAGCGCACAAGAGACCCAGTACTTC	CASSLGGTSAQETQYF
TRBJ2-7	-	TRBV21-1	-	TGTGCCAGCCGAATCACAGGCCTCCTAGGAAACTACGAGCAGTACTTC	CASRITGLLGNYEQYF
TRBJ1-3	TRBD1	TRBV5-1	-	TGCGCCAGCAGCTTGGCAGGGGGTTTAGGTGGAAACACCATATATTTT	CASSLAGGLGGNTIYF
TRBJ1-3	-	TRBV10-3	-	TGTGCCATCAGTGAGTCGATTCAGGGGTGGTCTGGAAACACCATATATTTT	CAISESIQGWSGNTIYF
TRBJ2-7	TRBD2	TRBV6-5	-	TGTGCCACCCAGACTAGCGGCCACTACGAGCAGTACTTC	CATQTSGHYEQYF
TRBJ2-1	TRBD2	TRBV7-9	-	TGTGCCAGCAGCGTCCTACTAGCGGGAAAACGTCATGGACACAGTGAGCAGTTCTTC	CASSVLLAGKRHGHSEQFF
TRBJ2-3	-	TRBV5-5	-	TGTGCCAGCAGCTCTAGCGCTAGCACAGATACGCAGTATTTT	CASSSSASTDTQYF
TRBJ1-2	TRBD1	TRBV7-9	-	TGTGCCAGCAGCTCTCCCTACCGGACAGGCTTCTATGGCTACACCTTC	CASSSPYRTGFYGYTF
TRBJ1-1	TRBD1	TRBV6-5	-	TGTGCCGCTTTACAGGGGGTTGAAGCTTTCTTT	CAALQGVEAFF
TRBJ2-7	-	TRBV14	-	TGTGCCAGCAGCCAACAGGCTTCCTCCTACGAGCAGTACTTC	CASSQQASSYEQYF
TRBJ2-2	TRBD1	TRBV7-2	-	TGTGCCAGCAGCTTAGAACACAGGGGGAGAGCCGGGGAGCTGTTTTTT	CASSLEHRGRAGELFF
TRBJ2-7	TRBD2	TRBV5-5	once	TGTGCCAGCAGCGACCGACGGGGGGATCTCGAGCAGTACTTC	CASSDRRGDLEQYF
TRBJ1-5	-	TRBV4-3	few	TGCGCCAGCAGCCTTGAGTGGGGGGGGAGTCAGCCCCAGCATTTT	CASSLEWGGSQPQHF
TRBJ2-2	-	TRBV7-9	-	TGTGCCAGCAGCTTAGACAGTAACACCGGGGAGCTGTTTTTT	CASSLDSNTGELFF
TRBJ2-7	TRBD2	TRBV27	-	TGTGCCAGCGGTCTGGGGGGGGGCTACGAGCAGTACTTC	CASGLGGGYEQYF
TRBJ2-1	TRBD2	TRBV6-4	-	TGTGCCAGCAGTGCTTCCGGGACTAGCGGAGCCAATGAGCAGTTCTTC	CASSASGTSGANEQFF
TRBJ1-4	-	TRBV27	-	TGTGCCAGCAGTTTTGGGGGCTTACGGGAAAAACTGTTTTTT	CASSFGGLREKLFF
TRBJ1-1	-	TRBV3-1/TRBV3-2	few	TGTGCCAGCAGCCAAGGTGTGTGGAGGGGTACTGAAGCTTTCTTT	CASSQGVWRGTEAFF
TRBJ2-3	TRBD2	TRBV15	-	TGTGCCACCAGCGGATGGACTAGCGGGAACACAGATACGCAGTATTTT	CATSGWTSGNTDTQYF
TRBJ2-1	TRBD2	TRBV11-2	-	TGTGCCAGCGGGACTAGTTCGGGTGAGCAGTTCTTC	CASGTSSGEQFF
TRBJ2-2	-	TRBV7-2	-	TGTGCCAGCAGCCCCCAGACAGGTACCGGGGAGCTGTTTTTT	CASSPQTGTGELFF
TRBJ2-7	-	TRBV7-6	-	TGTGCCAGCAGCTTAGGAGAGGGCTACGAGCAGTACTTC	CASSLGEGYEQYF
TRBJ2-3	TRBD2	TRBV10-1	-	TGCGCCAGCAGCGACGGGAAGGATAGCGGGGTCACAGATACGCAGTATTTT	CASSDGKDSGVTDTQYF
TRBJ1-1	-	TRBV30	-	TGTGCCTGGAACGGTGGAGACACTGAAGCTTTCTTT	CAWNGGDTEAFF
TRBJ1-1	TRBD1	TRBV29-1	-	TGCGGGTCGAAACCCGGGACAGCGAACACTGAAGCTTTCTTT	CGSKPGTANTEAFF
TRBJ2-7	-	TRBV28	-	TGTGCCAGCAGTTTCGGTTACGAGCAGTACTTC	CASSFGYEQYF
TRBJ2-3	-	TRBV20-1	-	TGCAGTGCTAGCTACCCCCCTACGCAGTATTTT	CSASYPPTQYF
TRBJ2-7	TRBD1	TRBV7-8	-	TGTGCCAGCAGCGCGACTGGACAGGGGGCTTACGAGCAGTACTTC	CASSATGQGAYEQYF
TRBJ2-7	-	TRBV21-1	-	TGTGCCAGCAGCCCACCAAGACCACAGACCTACGAGCAGTACTTC	CASSPPRPQTYEQYF
TRBJ2-1	TRBD2	TRBV30	-	TGTGCCTGGAGTACTCCGGGACTAGCGGGAGCATGGGAGCAGTTCTTC	CAWSTPGLAGAWEQFF
TRBJ1-1	-	TRBV25-1	-	TGTGCCAGCAGTGAATCGGGATGGACTGAAGCTTTCTTT	CASSESGWTEAFF
TRBJ1-2	-	TRBV6-5	-	TGTATAGTACAGGGTAACTATGGCTACACCTTC	CIVQGNYGYTF
TRBJ2-7	-	TRBV7-6	-	TGTGCCAGCAGCTTAGCGGAGGGAGCAAGCTACGAGCAGTACTTC	CASSLAEGASYEQYF
TRBJ2-2	TRBD2	TRBV3-1/TRBV3-2	-	TGTGCCAGCAGCCCTAGCGGGAACGGGGAGCTGTTTTTT	CASSPSGNGELFF
TRBJ1-3	-	TRBV21-1	-	TGTGCCAGCAGCAATACCGGGACAGATATGACTGGAAACACCATATATTTT	CASSNTGTDMTGNTIYF
TRBJ2-7	-	TRBV5-8	-	TGTGCCAGCAGCTACGGGACTCCGGAACTCTACGAGCAGTACTTC	CASSYGTPELYEQYF
TRBJ1-1	TRBD1	TRBV6-2/TRBV6-3	-	TGTGCCAGCAGCAGGGGGGGCACTGAAGCTTTCTTT	CASSRGGTEAFF
TRBJ2-1	-	TRBV6-4	-	TGTGCCAGCAGTGTCCACTACACCAACAATGAGCAGTTCTTC	CASSVHYTNNEQFF